Below, one TCR beta chain is given with its context. Its target is unknown. The source of the sample is a study of T cells in Graves' hyperthyroidism and ophthalmopathy. General observations from the study: Researchers found most expanded thyroid clonotypes above 0.001 in blood as well.

Ophthalmopathy cases scored 3 or more on the Clinical Activity Score and 4 or more on NOSPECS grade, with duration below 3 months. Patients showing uncontrolled infection, other autoimmune disease, pregnancy or lactation were ineligible. CDR3 length: 15 residues. Germline V gene sequence: CDR1 SGHVS, CDR2 FNYEAQ. Trimming stripped 0 bases from V and 2 bases from J, with 10 bases between. TCR beta CDR3 regions were amplified from RNA transcripts. HTBI primers were used for first-round RT-PCR of the TCR CDR3. TCRdb re-called the multiplex PCR reads with MiXCR, one entry per CDR3 protein. The sample carries some 350,000 distinct CDR3 sequences, roughly 13% recorded once.

The sample consisted of blood. The chain has TRBV7-6 and TRBJ2-5; no clear D gene. The sequence was collected from a woman in her forties with Graves' ophthalmopathy. CDR3: CASSLAPHQQETQYF. CDR3 DNA: TGTGCCAGCAGCTTAGCGCCCCACCAACAAGAGACCCAGTACTTC.